This TCR beta chain was observed in a study of CD8 T cells in acute hepatitis C reinfection. This CDR3 spans 19 amino acids. The trim removed 5 bases at V and 0 bases at J, leaving 18 bases unmatched. The germline V gene encodes CDR1 SQVTM and CDR2 ANQGSEA. Using immunoSEQ multiplex PCR, the repertoire was profiled, and TCRdb retains in-frame clones only, with some absent. In the table there are tens of thousands of clones, over 75% of which are singletons. As to this clone: Antigen: not known.

Whole-study results and caveats: Diversity was high, without significant differences between resolver and chronic groups. TRBV04 and TRBV06 were preferentially used in all groups, not explained by naive pool overrepresentation. A V04-02/J02-02 clonotype was among about a dozen public ones, independent of outcome.

The time point is: naive CD8 control sorted from an acute-time-point sample. The receptor was isolated from a woman younger than 30 who spontaneously cleared hepatitis C infection. The chain carries TRBV29-1 and TRBJ2-3, with 9 nucleotides matching TRBD2. Sequencing was performed on naive CD8+ T cells from PBMCs. The CDR3 loop is CSVLGLATTYGSSTDTQYF. In DNA form, the CDR3 reads TGCAGCGTTTTGGGACTAGCCACTACTTATGGCTCTAGCACAGATACGCAGTATTTT.